The 18 T cell receptor beta chains listed next were all sequenced from one sample in a study of T cell responses to AZD1222 COVID-19 vaccine. TCRdb keeps only in-frame clones here, not all; method: immunoSEQ multiplex PCR. The table lists some 130,000 clones, about 91% of them singletons. The specimen comprised peripheral blood, sampled on day 0 of AZD1222 vaccination. The receptors stem from an adult in good health.

The CDR3 protein is CASTRTSGKSNTGELFF. CDR3 DNA sequence: TGCGCCAGCACGAGGACTAGCGGAAAATCGAACACCGGGGAGCTGTTTTTT. This chain uses TRBV5-1 with TRBJ2-2; TRBD2 matches at 10 bases. Germline CDR1 is SGHRS and CDR2 is YFSETQ. The CDR3 covers 17 residues. V dropped 6 bases and J dropped 0; count of bases not matched to a gene: 8.

The chain combines TRBV3-1 (or the pseudogene TRBV3-2) with TRBJ1-2; no clear D gene. CDR1 is LGHDT and CDR2 is YNNKEL in the germline V gene (reference sequence). V lost 2 bases and J 5 bases, leaving 9 bases between the germline ends. The CDR3 spans 13 residues. The CDR3 loop is CASSQIYSYGYTF. The CDR3 DNA reads as TGTGCCAGCAGCCAAATTTACAGTTATGGCTACACCTTC.

This clone was picked up a small number of times. The CDR3 sequence is CASSLGGREKLFF. CDR3 DNA: TGCGCCAGCAGCTTGGGGGGGCGAGAAAAACTGTTTTTT. This rearrangement joins TRBV5-1 to TRBJ1-4; possible D gene TRBD1, 6 bases. V lost 0 bases and J 8 bases, leaving 8 bases between the germline ends. The CDR3 spans 13 residues. Germline CDR1 is SGHRS and CDR2 is YFSETQ.

The chain joins TRBV29-1 to TRBJ1-2; TRBD1 is a possible D gene (6 bases). Deletions cut 7 bases from V and 8 bases from J, with 17 bases between. CDR3 length equals 12 residues. Germline values: CDR1 SQVTM, CDR2 ANQGSEA. CDR3 DNA: TGCAGCGGGGGCAGAGGGGGAGAGGGCTACACCTTC. Translation: CSGGRGGEGYTF.

The chain carries TRBV5-1 and TRBJ2-3; D is possibly TRBD2 (6 bases). The germline V gene encodes CDR1 SGHRS and CDR2 YFSETQ. The CDR3 extends over 17 amino acids. Trimming took off 4 bases at V and 2 bases at J, with 20 bases between the two ends. The CDR3, as DNA: TGCGCCAGCAGCCCCCGACTAGTAGGCACATACACAGATACGCAGTATTTT. As protein: CASSPRLVGTYTDTQYF.

The V call is TRBV27, the J call TRBJ1-5; D might be TRBD1 (5 bases). The CDR3 covers 18 residues. The V and J ends lost 0 bases and 2 bases respectively, with 17 bases between them. Germline-derived CDR1 and CDR2 are MNHEY and SMNVEV (reference sequence). CDR3 coding DNA: TGTGCCAGCAGTTTATCGATTCGGGGGGGGTCGGGCAATCAGCCCCAGCATTTT. As protein: CASSLSIRGGSGNQPQHF.

The chain links TRBV7-6 to TRBJ1-1; D might be TRBD1 (5 bases). Between the trimmed V and J ends, which lost 1 base and 1 base, there was a span of 7 bases. Germline V CDR1 and CDR2: SGHVS, FNYEAQ. The CDR3 runs 14 residues. The CDR3: CASSLGQGNTEAFF. The CDR3 nucleotides read TGTGCCAGCAGCTTAGGGCAGGGGAACACTGAAGCTTTCTTT.

A remark on this clone: Sequence at one end of the junction differs from germline and may be a read error. The rearrangement links TRBV5-6 to TRBJ2-1; TRBD2 matches at 15 bases. Germline CDR1 reads SGHDT; CDR2 reads YYEEEE. The CDR3 covers 16 residues. The CDR3 nucleotides are TGTGCCAGCAGCCTGGGACTAGCGGGAGGTTTCGGTGAGCAGCTCTTC. It codes for CASSLGLAGGFGEQLF.

The rearrangement links TRBV24-1 to TRBJ1-4; no clear D. CDR3 length: 13 amino acids. Trimming pared 8 bases from V and 7 bases from J, leaving 13 bases between. Germline CDR1 and CDR2: KGHDR and SFDVKD. CDR3 DNA: TGTGCCACCAACGATGGGGAGAGTGAAAAACTGTTTTTT. It encodes CATNDGESEKLFF.

The V and J genes are TRBV30 and TRBJ2-5; D gene ambiguous. CDR3 size: 13 residues. Per the germline V gene, CDR1 is GTSNPN and CDR2 is SVGIG (reference sequence). Trimming left V 2 bases short and J 0 bases short, with 7 bases between. This chain's CDR3 is CAWSRSDQETQYF. In DNA, the CDR3 is TGTGCCTGGAGTAGGTCAGACCAAGAGACCCAGTACTTC.

The V call is TRBV12-5, the J call TRBJ1-1, with D perhaps TRBD1 (6 bases). V was pared by 6 bases and J by 0 bases, with 14 bases between. This CDR3 is built from 15 residues. Germline-derived CDR1 and CDR2 are LGHNT and FRNRAP. In nucleotides, the CDR3 is TGTGCTAGTGGGCAATTACAGGGTATGAACACTGAAGCTTTCTTT. It encodes CASGQLQGMNTEAFF.

The chain recombines TRBV9 with TRBJ1-3, with D perhaps TRBD1 (6 bases). The ends were cut back, 3 bases at V and 0 bases at J, with 16 bases in the middle. Germline loops: CDR1 SGDLS, CDR2 YYNGEE. This CDR3 is built from 17 residues. The CDR3 sequence: CASSAEDRKISGNTIYF. The CDR3, as DNA: TGTGCCAGCAGCGCAGAAGACAGGAAAATCTCTGGAAACACCATATATTTT. The full variable domain, completed using reference TRBV9 and TRBJ1-3, is DSGVTQTPKHLITATGQRVTLRCSPRSGDLSVYWYQQSLDQGLQFLIQYYNGEERAKGNILERFSAQQFPDLHSELNLSSLELGDSALYFCASSAEDRKISGNTIYFGEGSWLTVV.

The rearrangement links TRBV25-1 to TRBJ2-7; 9 positions agree with TRBD1. There are 15 residues in the CDR3. Looked up from germline, CDR1 is MGHDK and CDR2 is SYGVNS. Trimming took 6 bases from V and 4 from J; bases not matched to a gene: 10. The CDR3: CASSDTGGPGYEQYF. As DNA, the CDR3 is TGTGCCAGCAGCGACACAGGGGGCCCCGGGTACGAGCAGTACTTC.

The chain joins TRBV6-5 to TRBJ1-4; TRBD1 matches at 8 bases. The germline V gene encodes CDR1 MNHEY and CDR2 SVGAGI. Trimming took 7 bases from V and 2 from J; bases not matched to a gene: 6. This CDR3 has 15 residues. The CDR3 region has the DNA TGTGCCAGCACTCTGCAGGGGGCGACTAATGAAAAACTGTTTTTT. It encodes CASTLQGATNEKLFF.

The chain joins TRBV5-1 to TRBJ1-1; D remains unclear. CDR1 and CDR2 from the germline V gene are SGHRS and YFSETQ. This CDR3 has 14 residues. V lost 4 bases to trimming and J lost 2 bases, with 12 bases between them. This chain's CDR3 is CASSREPTNTEAFF. For the CDR3, the DNA is TGCGCCAGCAGCCGGGAGCCGACTAACACTGAAGCTTTCTTT.

The chain couples TRBV6-2 or TRBV6-3 to TRBJ2-5; TRBD2 matches at 10 bases. The CDR3 loop spans 17 amino acids. V lost 4 bases to trimming and J lost 5 bases; unmatched junction nucleotides: 13. The germline gives CDR1 MNHEY, CDR2 SVGEGT. The CDR3 here is CASSFPLLAGASETQYF. For the CDR3, the DNA is TGTGCCAGCAGTTTTCCCCTTCTAGCGGGAGCTTCCGAGACCCAGTACTTC.

V usage is TRBV11-3 and J usage is TRBJ2-3, with D uncertain. Trimming removed 5 bases from V and 1 base from J, with 4 bases in between. The CDR3 is 12 residues long. Germline CDR1 is SGHNT and CDR2 is YENEEA. The CDR3 is CASSHGTDTQYF. The CDR3, as DNA: TGTGCCAGCAGCCACGGCACAGATACGCAGTATTTT.

V is TRBV5-5 and J is TRBJ2-3; D possibly corresponds to TRBD2 (6 bases). Per germline, CDR1 SGHKS and CDR2 YYEKEE (reference sequence). The CDR3 extends over 14 amino acids. Trimming shortened V by 0 bases and J by 4 bases, and 9 bases separated the two germline ends. CDR3 region: CASSLVGGPDTQYF. CDR3 nucleotides: TGTGCCAGCAGCTTGGTCGGGGGACCAGATACGCAGTATTTT.